This section outlines one TCR beta chain sequence together with its context. The length of the CDR3 is 14 residues. From germline, CDR1 is SEHNR and CDR2 FQNEAQ (reference sequence). The germline V and J ends were trimmed by 2 bases and 7 bases, with 14 bases remaining between them. This entry comes from a study of blood T cell repertoires in COVID-19. Clones were sequenced by immunoSEQ multiplex PCR, and TCRdb holds only the in-frame ones, with some missing. The profile shows approximately 180,000 clones, roughly 88% of them singletons. Material for sequencing was peripheral blood. The chain is built from TRBV7-9 and TRBJ1-2; possible D gene TRBD1, 6 bases. This sequence was found in a man aged 55 to 70 with acute or convalescent COVID-19. Written as DNA, the CDR3 is TGTGCCAGCAGCTTATCCCAGGGGTTGGGTGGCTACACCTTC. Residues: CASSLSQGLGGYTF. Supplemented by reference TRBV7-9 and TRBJ1-2, the full variable domain reads DTGVSQNPRHKITKRGQNVTFRCDPISEHNRLYWYRQTLGQGPEFLTYFQNEAQLEKSRLLSDRFSAERPKGSFSTLEIQRTEQGDSAMYLCASSLSQGLGGYTFGSGTRLTVV.